In its sample, the clone carrying this T cell receptor (beta chain) ranks as medium-sized. The target antigen is unknown. The unsorted libraries were produced from 2 million PBMCs held at -80 C. TCRdb re-analysed the 5' RACE reads in MiXCR, keeping a single row per CDR3 protein. The data show about 46,000 distinct CDR3 sequences, around 1.9% seen once. This entry comes from a study of neurological immune-mediated disorders. The wider study: Among about 34 multiple sclerosis patients, roughly 31 were relapsing-remitting and 3 were secondary progressive. Study conclusions and caveats: One related-CDR3 cluster, found by phylogenetic grouping, held repertoires of 18 of 34 multiple sclerosis patients and is a possible signature.

Trimming shortened V by 2 bases and J by 7 bases, and 8 bases separated the two germline ends. The germline CDR1 and CDR2 sequences are SGHAT and FQNNGV. This CDR3 is 13 amino acids long. The receptor was derived from a woman aged 40 to 55 with multiple sclerosis. The sequencing input was PBMCs. The chain combines TRBV11-2 with TRBJ2-2; no clear D gene. CDR3 DNA sequence: TGTGCCAGCAGCTTATTCCTCCGCGGGGAGCTGTTTTTT. Amino acid sequence: CASSLFLRGELFF. Full variable domain (rest looked up from reference TRBV11-2 and TRBJ2-2): EAGVAQSPRYKIIEKRQSVAFWCNPISGHATLYWYQQILGQGPKLLIQFQNNGVVDDSQLPKDRFSAERLKGVDSTLKIQPAKLEDSAVYLCASSLFLRGELFFGEGSRLTVL.